This TCR beta chain was found in a study of T cells in Graves' hyperthyroidism and ophthalmopathy. This clonotype was detected many times. CDR3 length: 12 residues. Germline-derived CDR1 and CDR2 are SQVTM and ANQGSEA. Trimming stripped 2 bases from V and 8 bases from J, with 12 bases between. Researchers amplified the TCR beta CDR3 regions from RNA transcripts. TCR CDR3 regions were first amplified by RT-PCR with HTBI primers. In TCRdb, the multiplex PCR reads were re-called with MiXCR into one record per CDR3 protein. The repertoire has roughly 110,000 distinct CDR3 sequences, 15% to 20% of them found once; the top ten carry around 44%.

The clonotype originates from a woman between 45 and 60 years old with Graves' hyperthyroidism. The sample consisted of blood. This chain links TRBV29-1 with TRBJ1-2, with D unresolved. The CDR3 region has the DNA TGCAGCGTTGAATTGAACCAGAACGGCTACACCTTC. Translation: CSVELNQNGYTF.